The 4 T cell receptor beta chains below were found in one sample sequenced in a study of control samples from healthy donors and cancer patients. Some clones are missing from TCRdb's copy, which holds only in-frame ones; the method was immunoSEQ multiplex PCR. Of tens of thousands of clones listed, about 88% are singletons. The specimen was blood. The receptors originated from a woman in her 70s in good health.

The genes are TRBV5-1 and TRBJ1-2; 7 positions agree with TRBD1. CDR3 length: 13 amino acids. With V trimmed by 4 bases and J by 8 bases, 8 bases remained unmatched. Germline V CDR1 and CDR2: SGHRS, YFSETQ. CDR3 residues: CASSTGQAGGYTF. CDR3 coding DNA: TGCGCCAGCAGCACCGGACAGGCCGGAGGCTACACCTTC. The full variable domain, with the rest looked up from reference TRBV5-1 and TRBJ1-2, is KAGVTQTPRYLIKTRGQQVTLSCSPISGHRSVSWYQQTPGQGLQFLFEYFSETQRNKGNFPGRFSGRQFSNSRSEMNVSTLELGDSALYLCASSTGQAGGYTFGSGTRLTVV.

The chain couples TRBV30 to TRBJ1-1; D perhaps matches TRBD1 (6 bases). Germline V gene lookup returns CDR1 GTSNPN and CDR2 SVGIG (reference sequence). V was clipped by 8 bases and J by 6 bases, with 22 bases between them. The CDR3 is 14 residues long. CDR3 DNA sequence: TGTGCCGGGGGAGATATGGGGGCGAATGCTGAAGCTTTCTTT. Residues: CAGGDMGANAEAFF. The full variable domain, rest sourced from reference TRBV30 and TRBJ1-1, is SQTIHQWPATLVQPVGSPLSLECTVEGTSNPNLYWYRQAAGRGLQLLFYSVGIGQISSEVPQNLSASRPQDRQFILSSKKLLLSDSGFYLCAGGDMGANAEAFFGQGTRLTVV.

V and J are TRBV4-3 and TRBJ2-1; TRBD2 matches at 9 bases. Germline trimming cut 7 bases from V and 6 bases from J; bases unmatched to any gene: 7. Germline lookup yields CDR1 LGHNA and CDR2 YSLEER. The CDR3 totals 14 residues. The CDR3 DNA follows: TGCGCCAGCAATGCGGGAGGGAGTACCAATGAGCAGTTCTTC. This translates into CASNAGGSTNEQFF.

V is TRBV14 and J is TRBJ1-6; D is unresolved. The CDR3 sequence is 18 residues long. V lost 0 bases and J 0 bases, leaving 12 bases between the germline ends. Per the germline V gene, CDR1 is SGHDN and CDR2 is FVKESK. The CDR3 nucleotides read TGTGCCAGCAGCCAAGATTTGTCGGGGTTCTCCTATAATTCACCCCTCCACTTT. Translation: CASSQDLSGFSYNSPLHF.